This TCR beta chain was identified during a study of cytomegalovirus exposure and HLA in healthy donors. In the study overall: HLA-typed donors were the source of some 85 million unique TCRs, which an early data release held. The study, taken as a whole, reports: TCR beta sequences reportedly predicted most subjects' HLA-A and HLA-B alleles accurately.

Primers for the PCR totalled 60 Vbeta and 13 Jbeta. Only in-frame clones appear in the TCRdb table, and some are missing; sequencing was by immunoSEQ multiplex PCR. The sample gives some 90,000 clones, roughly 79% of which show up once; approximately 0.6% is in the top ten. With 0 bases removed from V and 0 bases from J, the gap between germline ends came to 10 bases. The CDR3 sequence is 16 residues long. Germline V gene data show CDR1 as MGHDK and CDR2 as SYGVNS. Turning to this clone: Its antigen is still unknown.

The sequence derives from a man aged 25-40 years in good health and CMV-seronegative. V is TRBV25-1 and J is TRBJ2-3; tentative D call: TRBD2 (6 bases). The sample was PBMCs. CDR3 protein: CASSEYGGGSTDTQYF. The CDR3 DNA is TGTGCCAGCAGTGAATACGGGGGAGGTAGCACAGATACGCAGTATTTT.